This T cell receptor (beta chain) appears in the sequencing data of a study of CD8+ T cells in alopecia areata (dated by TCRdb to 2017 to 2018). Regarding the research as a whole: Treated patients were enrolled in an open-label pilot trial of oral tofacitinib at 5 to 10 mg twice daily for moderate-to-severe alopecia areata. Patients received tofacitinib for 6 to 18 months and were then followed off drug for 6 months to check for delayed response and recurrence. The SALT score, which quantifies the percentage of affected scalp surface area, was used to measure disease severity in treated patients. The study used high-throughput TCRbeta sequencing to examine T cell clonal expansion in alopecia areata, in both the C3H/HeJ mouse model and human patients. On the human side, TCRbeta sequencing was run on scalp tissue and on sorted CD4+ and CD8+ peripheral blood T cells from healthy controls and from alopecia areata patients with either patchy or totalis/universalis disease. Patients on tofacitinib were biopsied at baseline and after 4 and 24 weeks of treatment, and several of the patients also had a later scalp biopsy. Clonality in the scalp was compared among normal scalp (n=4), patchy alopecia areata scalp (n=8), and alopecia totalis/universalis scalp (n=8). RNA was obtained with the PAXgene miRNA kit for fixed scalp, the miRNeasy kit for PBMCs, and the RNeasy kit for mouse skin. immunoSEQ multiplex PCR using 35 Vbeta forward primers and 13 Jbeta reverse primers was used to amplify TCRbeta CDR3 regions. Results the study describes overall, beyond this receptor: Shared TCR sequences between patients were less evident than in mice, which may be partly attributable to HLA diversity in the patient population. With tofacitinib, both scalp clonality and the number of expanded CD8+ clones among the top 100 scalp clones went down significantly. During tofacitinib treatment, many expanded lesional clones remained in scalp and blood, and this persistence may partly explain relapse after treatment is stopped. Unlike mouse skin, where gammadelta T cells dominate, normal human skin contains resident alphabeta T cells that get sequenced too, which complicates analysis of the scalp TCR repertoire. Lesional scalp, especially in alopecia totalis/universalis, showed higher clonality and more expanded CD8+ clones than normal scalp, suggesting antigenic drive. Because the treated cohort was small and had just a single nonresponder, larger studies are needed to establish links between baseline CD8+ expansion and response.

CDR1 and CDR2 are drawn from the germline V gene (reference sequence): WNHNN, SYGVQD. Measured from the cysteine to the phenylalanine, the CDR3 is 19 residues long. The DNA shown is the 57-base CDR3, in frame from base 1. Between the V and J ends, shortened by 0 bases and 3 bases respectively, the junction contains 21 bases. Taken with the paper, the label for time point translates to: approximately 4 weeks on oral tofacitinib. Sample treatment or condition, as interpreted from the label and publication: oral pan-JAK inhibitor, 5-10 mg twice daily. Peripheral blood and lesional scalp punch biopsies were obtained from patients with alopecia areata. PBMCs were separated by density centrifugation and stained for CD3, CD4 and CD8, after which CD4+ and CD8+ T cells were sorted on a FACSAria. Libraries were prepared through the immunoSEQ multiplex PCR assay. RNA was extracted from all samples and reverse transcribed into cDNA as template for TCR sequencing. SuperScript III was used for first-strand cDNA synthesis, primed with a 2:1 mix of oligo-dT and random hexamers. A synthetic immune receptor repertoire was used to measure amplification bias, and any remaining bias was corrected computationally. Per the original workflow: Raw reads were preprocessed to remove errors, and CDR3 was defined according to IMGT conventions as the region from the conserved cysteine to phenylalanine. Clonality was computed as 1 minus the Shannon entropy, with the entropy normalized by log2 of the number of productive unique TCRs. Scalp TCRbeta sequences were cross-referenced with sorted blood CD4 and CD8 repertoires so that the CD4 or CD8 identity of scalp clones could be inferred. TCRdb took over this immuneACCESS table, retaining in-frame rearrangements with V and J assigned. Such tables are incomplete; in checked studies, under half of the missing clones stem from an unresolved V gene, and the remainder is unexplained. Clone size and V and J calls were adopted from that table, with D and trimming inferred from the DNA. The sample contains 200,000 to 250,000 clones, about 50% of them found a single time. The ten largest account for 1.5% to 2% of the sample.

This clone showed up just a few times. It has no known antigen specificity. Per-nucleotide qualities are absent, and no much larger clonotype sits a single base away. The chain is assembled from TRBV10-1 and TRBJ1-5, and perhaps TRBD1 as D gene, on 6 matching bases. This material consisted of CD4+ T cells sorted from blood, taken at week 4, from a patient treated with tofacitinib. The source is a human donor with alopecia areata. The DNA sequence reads TGCGCCAGCAGTGAGTCGTTGAGGGGGTTTCCGATAAACAATCAGCCCCAGCATTTT. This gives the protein CASSESLRGFPINNQPQHF.